This T cell receptor beta chain was captured by sequencing in a study of blood T cell repertoires in COVID-19. The protocol was immunoSEQ multiplex PCR, while the TCRdb copy is restricted to in-frame clones and leaves out a portion. The table shows about 210,000 clones, with around 84% occurring only once. This CDR3 region has 11 residues. CDR1 is DFQATT and CDR2 is SNEGSKA in the germline V gene (reference sequence). V lost 8 bases, J lost 7 bases, and 5 bases stayed unmatched. Source material: peripheral blood. The receptor was isolated from an elderly woman with COVID-19, enrolled during active disease. The genes are TRBV20-1 and TRBJ2-1, with 7 bases identical to TRBD1. CDR3 loop: CSKRGPNEQFF. In nucleotides, the CDR3 is TGCAGTAAGAGGGGGCCGAATGAGCAGTTCTTC.